The T cell receptor (beta chain) described here comes from a study of T cell responses to AZD1222 COVID-19 vaccine. CDR3 length: 16 amino acids. CDR1 and CDR2 from the germline V gene are LNHDA and SQIVND (reference sequence). Trimming left V 7 bases short and J 5 bases short, with 23 bases between. Data came from immunoSEQ multiplex PCR; TCRdb stores just in-frame clones and leaves some out. Of roughly 97,000 clones listed, approximately 90% are singletons. This chain links TRBV19 with TRBJ1-1; D is perhaps TRBD1 (6 bases). This specimen consisted of peripheral blood, obtained on day 0 of AZD1222 vaccination. This clonotype originated in an adult in good health. CDR3 sequence (DNA): TGTGCCAGTACGGGACGGGAACGGACAGCTCTAACTGAAGCTTTCTTT. This codes for CASTGRERTALTEAFF. Full variable domain (missing parts from reference TRBV19 and TRBJ1-1): DGGITQSPKYLFRKEGQNVTLSCEQNLNHDAMYWYRQDPGQGLRLIYYSQIVNDFQKGDIAEGYSVSREKKESFPLTVTSAQKNPTAFYLCASTGRERTALTEAFFGQGTRLTVV.